This T cell receptor (beta chain) came from a study of blood T cell repertoires in COVID-19. The ends lost 3 bases at V and 6 bases at J; junction bases unmatched: 11. Germline CDR1 DFQATT, CDR2 SNEGSKA (reference sequence). The CDR3 contains 15 residues. Original analysis: Estimates of nucleated cell counts were drawn from the amplification of reference gene primers. Assay: immunoSEQ multiplex PCR; the TCRdb copy retains only in-frame clones and omits some. For V, J and clone size, that table is used; D and trimming come from the DNA. The sample lists about 180,000 clones; 80% to 90% were seen once. This sequence joins TRBV20-1 and TRBJ1-5; 7 bases are a match to TRBD1. The sequenced sample was peripheral blood. This clonotype originated in a middle-aged man with active or convalescent COVID-19. CDR3 residues: CSASREGGKGQPQHF. The CDR3 DNA follows: TGCAGTGCTAGTAGGGAAGGGGGCAAGGGTCAGCCCCAGCATTTT.